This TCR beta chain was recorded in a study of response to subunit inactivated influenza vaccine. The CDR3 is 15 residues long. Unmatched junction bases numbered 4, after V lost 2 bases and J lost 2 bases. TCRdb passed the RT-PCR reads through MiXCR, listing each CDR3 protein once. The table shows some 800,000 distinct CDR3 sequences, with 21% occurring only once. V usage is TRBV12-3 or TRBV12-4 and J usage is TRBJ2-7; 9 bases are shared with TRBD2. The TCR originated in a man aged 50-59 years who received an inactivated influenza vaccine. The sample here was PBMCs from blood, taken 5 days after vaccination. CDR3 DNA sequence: TGTGCCAGCAGTTTATTGGTAGCGGGGGCCTACGAGCAGTACTTC. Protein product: CASSLLVAGAYEQYF.